The next 15 T cell receptor beta chains were all read from a single sample in a study of blood T cell repertoires in COVID-19 (dated by TCRdb to the early 2020s). Libraries were made using the immunoSEQ multiplex PCR assay. The source is immuneACCESS, and TCRdb retained only in-frame sequences with V and J called. Part of the clones is not carried over; for the studies checked, unresolved V genes explain less than half of this, and the remainder is unexplained. This sample holds approximately 120,000 clones; approximately 87% were observed only once. Approximately 8.1% of the sample is taken by the ten largest. Source material: peripheral blood. Every receptor here comes from a middle-aged man with acute or convalescent COVID-19.

This clone was picked up one time. The gene calls are TRBV5-6 and TRBJ2-6, with 13 nucleotides matching TRBD2. CDR3 length: 19 amino acids. The germline V gene encodes CDR1 SGHDT and CDR2 YYEEEE. V lost 4 bases, J lost 1 base, and 8 bases stayed unmatched. Written as DNA, the CDR3 is TGTGCCAGCAGCGGAACTAGCGGGAGGGCCGCATCTGGGGCCAACGTCCTGACTTTC. It encodes CASSGTSGRAASGANVLTF.

V and J are TRBV19 and TRBJ2-1, with 7 positions matching TRBD2. J was trimmed by 5 bases and V by 5 bases; bases with no gene match: 9. The CDR3 is 15 residues long. The germline V gene encodes CDR1 LNHDA and CDR2 SQIVND (reference sequence). The chain's CDR3 is CASSVRDYGHNEQFF. The CDR3 nucleotides read TGTGCCAGTAGTGTCCGGGACTACGGCCACAATGAGCAGTTCTTC.

Here the CDR3 DNA reads TGCGCCAGCAGCTTGGTTTTCCCCGGGCAGGGAATCTCCACTGAAGCTTTCTTT. As protein: CASSLVFPGQGISTEAFF. This sequence joins TRBV5-1 and TRBJ1-1, with D perhaps matching TRBD1 (5 bases). Trimming removed 0 bases at V and 4 bases at J, with 22 bases between. Germline V gene data show CDR1 as SGHRS and CDR2 as YFSETQ. The CDR3 has 18 residues.

The gene calls are TRBV5-1 and TRBJ2-5; 7 bases line up with TRBD2. V was pared by 6 bases and J by 5 bases, with 10 bases of the junction left unmatched. Germline V CDR1 and CDR2: SGHRS, YFSETQ. The CDR3 is 14 amino acids. This CDR3 reads CASKRLREGETQYF. DNA of the CDR3: TGCGCCAGCAAGCGTCTCAGGGAGGGGGAGACCCAGTACTTC.

J is TRBJ2-7 and V is TRBV6-5; D is perhaps TRBD1 (5 bases). The CDR3 contains 14 residues. CDR1 is MNHEY, CDR2 SVGAGI, per germline. The V gene lost 6 bases and the J gene lost 1 base, with 13 bases spanning the gap. CDR3 bases: TGTGCCAGCAGAGCGACAGTTCTATCCTACGAGCAGTACTTC. It is translated as CASRATVLSYEQYF.

The CDR3 coding sequence is TGTGCCAGCAGTCGGGGACAGGGCTACGGCTACACCTTC. As protein: CASSRGQGYGYTF. The chain couples TRBV6-5 to TRBJ1-2; 9 bases are a match to TRBD1. CDR1 and CDR2 (germline): MNHEY, SVGAGI. Germline trimming cut 5 bases from V and 8 bases from J; bases unmatched to any gene: 6. This CDR3 has 13 residues.

The J gene is TRBJ2-5, the V gene TRBV12-3 or TRBV12-4; D might be TRBD2 (6 bases). The ends were cut back, 5 bases at V and 5 bases at J, with 12 bases in the middle. The CDR3 length is 13 residues. For the CDR3, the DNA is TGTGCCAGCAGTGAAGGACTACAGGAGACCCAGTACTTC. It is translated as CASSEGLQETQYF.

V is TRBV29-1 and J is TRBJ2-7; the match to TRBD2 covers 10 bases. The CDR3 has 14 residues. Trimming removed 6 bases from V and 1 base from J; junction bases left unmatched: 6. Germline CDR1 is SQVTM and CDR2 is ANQGSEA. The CDR3 here is CSVDSGRLSYEQYF. Here the CDR3 DNA reads TGCAGCGTAGATAGCGGGAGGCTTTCCTACGAGCAGTACTTC.

The chain joins TRBV5-1 to TRBJ1-1; the D is unclear. This CDR3 is built from 14 residues. Trimming cost V 2 bases and J 0 bases, with 8 bases left between them. Germline V gives CDR1 SGHRS, CDR2 YFSETQ. The CDR3 nucleotides read TGCGCCAGCAGCTTAACAGTAATGAACACTGAAGCTTTCTTT. Translation: CASSLTVMNTEAFF.

This chain uses TRBV5-1 with TRBJ2-7; 16 nucleotides align to TRBD2. CDR3 size: 17 residues. Per germline, CDR1 SGHRS and CDR2 YFSETQ. V lost 4 bases to trimming and J lost 2 bases; unmatched junction nucleotides: 6. The CDR3: CASSKGLAGGGAYEQYF. DNA of the CDR3: TGCGCCAGCAGCAAGGGACTAGCGGGAGGGGGAGCCTACGAGCAGTACTTC.

V usage is TRBV6-5 and J usage is TRBJ2-7; maybe TRBD2 (6 bases). The V gene lost 2 bases and the J gene lost 3 bases, with 8 bases spanning the gap. CDR1 and CDR2 (germline): MNHEY, SVGAGI. This CDR3 comprises 13 residues. CDR3 bases: TGTGCCAGCAGTTACCGGAGGGGCTACGAGCAGTACTTC. Protein product: CASSYRRGYEQYF.

This sequence joins TRBV27 and TRBJ2-1; TRBD1 matches at 9 bases. J gave up 4 bases and V 7 bases, and 11 bases lay outside the gene matches. Germline V gene sequence: CDR1 MNHEY, CDR2 SMNVEV (reference sequence). There are 16 residues in the CDR3. The CDR3 nucleotides are TGTGCCAGCACCCAATACGGGACAGGGCAGTACAATGAGCAGTTCTTC. It specifies CASTQYGTGQYNEQFF.

The J gene is TRBJ1-3, the V gene TRBV14; 8 bases are shared with TRBD1. The CDR3 length is 14 residues. The V and J ends lost 4 bases and 3 bases, in that order; junction bases with no gene match: 2. The germline V gene has CDR1 SGHDN and CDR2 FVKESK. The CDR3 sequence: CASSPGTGGNTIYF. DNA of the CDR3: TGTGCCAGCAGCCCCGGGACAGGTGGAAACACCATATATTTT.

The rearrangement links TRBV10-1 to TRBJ2-7; D is perhaps TRBD1 (6 bases). The length of the CDR3 is 15 residues. Germline loops: CDR1 WNHNN, CDR2 SYGVQD (reference sequence). V shed 0 bases and J shed 4 bases, with 13 bases lying between them. The CDR3 nucleotides read TGCGCCAGCAGTGAGTCTAGGGGACACCAGTACGAGCAGTACTTC. The encoded protein is CASSESRGHQYEQYF.

The rearrangement joins TRBV24-1 to TRBJ2-1; 12 positions match TRBD1. V lost 0 bases and J lost 4; bases outside the gene matches: 3. Germline V gene sequence: CDR1 KGHDR, CDR2 SFDVKD. This CDR3 spans 17 amino acids. DNA for the CDR3: TGTGCCACCAGTGATTTGGGGACAGGGGGCGCTTACAATGAGCAGTTCTTC. This codes for CATSDLGTGGAYNEQFF.